This T cell receptor (beta chain) stems from a study of CD8 T cells in Susac syndrome. Findings and caveats of the study: The authors acknowledged that their TCR sequencing and HLA analysis involved a relatively small number of individuals.

After extraction with the RNeasy kit, roughly 0.5 to 1 ug of the RNA was reverse transcribed using random hexamers. Each CDR3 protein gets one entry after TCRdb re-called the immunoSEQ multiplex PCR reads with MiXCR. The table has roughly 100,000 distinct CDR3 sequences, less than 95% seen once. V lost 5 bases, J lost 4 bases, and 7 bases stayed unmatched. The CDR3 contains 15 residues. The germline V gene encodes CDR1 MNHEY and CDR2 SVGEGT. FACS enriched CD8+ TEMRA cells, while bulk CD8+ and CD4+ were negatively isolated. As for this clonotype: What it binds is not known.

The chain couples TRBV6-2 or TRBV6-3 to TRBJ2-2, with 7 bases lining up with TRBD2. The source is a human donor with Susac syndrome. Material for sequencing was CD8+ T cells from PBMCs. CDR3 residues: CASSRTERGTGELFF. In DNA, the CDR3 is TGTGCCAGCAGTCGGACTGAGCGGGGCACCGGGGAGCTGTTTTTT.